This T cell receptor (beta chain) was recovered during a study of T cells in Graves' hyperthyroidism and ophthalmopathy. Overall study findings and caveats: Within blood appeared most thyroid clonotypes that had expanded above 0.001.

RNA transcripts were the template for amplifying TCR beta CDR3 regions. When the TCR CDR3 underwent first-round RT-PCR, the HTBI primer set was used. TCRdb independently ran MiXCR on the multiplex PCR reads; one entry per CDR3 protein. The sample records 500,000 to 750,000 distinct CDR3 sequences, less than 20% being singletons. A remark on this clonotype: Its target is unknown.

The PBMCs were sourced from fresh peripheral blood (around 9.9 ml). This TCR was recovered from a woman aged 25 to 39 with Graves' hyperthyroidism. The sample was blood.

This CDR3 reads CASSQENGGGANVLTF. DNA of the CDR3: TGTGCCAGCAGCCAAGAAAATGGGGGCGGGGCCAACGTCCTGACTTTC. V and J are TRBV3-1 and TRBJ2-6; possibly TRBD1 for D (6 bases). The germline V and J ends were trimmed by 0 bases and 4 bases, with 10 bases remaining between them. The CDR3 extends over 16 amino acids. CDR1 is LGHDT, CDR2 YNNKEL, per germline (reference sequence).